The rows below give T cell receptor beta chains drawn from one sample of a study of tumor-infiltrating lymphocytes in primary liver carcinoma. TCRdb reprocessed the multiplex PCR reads with MiXCR, giving one entry per CDR3 protein. This sample has tens of thousands of distinct CDR3 sequences, with around 73% found just once. Sequencing was carried out using liver tumor tissue from sampling region 5. Receptor source: a man between 40 and 49 years old with primary liver carcinoma and hepatitis B virus infection. Each CDR3 is given with its conserved first and last residue. Each record gives: J gene, V gene, CDR3 protein.

TRBJ2-1 | TRBV10-2 | CISSRANNEQFF
TRBJ1-4 | TRBV29-1 | CIVGRGQSEKLFF
TRBJ2-7 | TRBV4-1 | CASSRWGRQGLSYDQYF
TRBJ1-1 | TRBV29-1 | CSRGQEGYQDTEAFF
TRBJ1-2 | TRBV30 | CAWRLQGAQGYTF
TRBJ2-1 | TRBV11-1 | CASSHRVADSYNVRFF
TRBJ2-7 | TRBV4-3 | CASSQFLASGSSYEQYF
TRBJ2-5 | TRBV28 | CASRPLGETQYF
TRBJ1-6 | TRBV6-6 | CASSTIAVSPLHF
TRBJ1-5 | TRBV10-3 | CAFSKRGANQSQHF
TRBJ2-7 | TRBV11-2 | CASSLGTDNYEQYF
TRBJ1-2 | TRBV6-6 | CASTLQSDSYGYTF
TRBJ2-2 | TRBV5-8 | CASSLEVVAGTTGGLFF
TRBJ2-3 | TRBV11-1 | CTSSLSREGTDTQYF
TRBJ2-4 | TRBV11-1 | CASSSPGLGPSKNIHYF
TRBJ2-2 | TRBV29-1 | CSVVTSAANTGELLF
TRBJ2-5 | TRBV5-1 | CASSLIPLAGIKTQYF
TRBJ2-7 | TRBV19 | CASIITGADYEQYF
TRBJ2-7 | TRBV11-1 | CATRGKRSYEQHF
TRBJ2-5 | TRBV12-3/TRBV12-4 | CASSLVQRETQCF
TRBJ2-7 | TRBV10-2 | CASSEIRMGQGAYEQYF
TRBJ2-5 | TRBV6-6 | CTSSYPGTEETQYF
TRBJ2-1 | TRBV7-9 | CASSSSGTGNERFF
TRBJ2-7 | TRBV6-6 | CASNITGSAYEQYF
TRBJ1-2 | TRBV20-1 | CSAREGGQDGYTF
TRBJ1-2 | TRBV29-1 | CSVEEGRRSYGYAF
TRBJ2-5 | TRBV6-5 | CASSQQGSEETQYF
TRBJ2-1 | TRBV20-1 | CSASDRQSSYNEQFF
TRBJ1-5 | TRBV7-8 | CASSLAVAGMSFPQHF
TRBJ2-4 | TRBV11-1 | CVSSVPGSSGTKNIQYF
TRBJ1-1 | TRBV30 | CAWGVGFSNTEAFF
TRBJ1-5 | TRBV12-3/TRBV12-4 | CASSLAVVYSNQPQHF
TRBJ1-1 | TRBV6-1 | CASISTGRQNTEAFF
TRBJ2-7 | TRBV30 | CAWSNTGAGDGQYF
TRBJ1-5 | TRBV2 | CASSDGYQPQHF
TRBJ2-2 | TRBV5-8 | CASSLGVVAGTTGELFF
TRBJ2-5 | TRBV12-3/TRBV12-4 | CASSFFRDEETQYF
TRBJ2-5 | TRBV7-8 | CASSRRAGVREETRYF
TRBJ2-7 | TRBV5-6 | CTSSTKQGREQYF